The following is a TCR beta chain sequence with its context. The antigen is unknown. Sequenced patients had shown CD8+CD57+ cell expansion by flow cytometry. Patients were untreated when blood was sampled. The junction had 1 base not matched to a gene; V was cut back by 9 bases and J by 1 base. In germline, CDR1 is KGHDR, CDR2 SFDVKD. The CDR3 has 13 residues. The data were taken from a study of CD8+CD57+ T cells in acquired aplastic anemia. Study overall: Sorted CD4+ and CD8+ cells yielded DNA averaging approximately 3 ug.

TCR beta VDJ and CDR3 profiling used genomic DNA as template. Each CDR3 protein is one row after TCRdb ran MiXCR on the reads. The table records 200,000 to 250,000 distinct CDR3 sequences, over 55% of them present only once. General study points: Almost 30 shared CD8+ CDR3s appeared highly expressed within patients' immunodominant clones. CD8+ Simpson's diversity in patients was not significantly different from that in controls.

The sequence was obtained from a human donor with aplastic anemia. The chain couples TRBV24-1 to TRBJ2-5; 10 bases match TRBD1. Sequenced sample: sorted CD4+, CD8+, or CD8+CD57+ T cells (not recorded which) from PBMCs. This chain's CDR3 is CATRQGAQETQYF. The CDR3 DNA sequence: TGTGCCACCCGACAGGGGGCCCAAGAGACCCAGTACTTC.